Listed here are 23 T cell receptor beta chains from one sample, sequenced in a study of control samples from healthy donors and cancer patients. Repertoires were generated with immunoSEQ multiplex PCR, while TCRdb's copy carries only in-frame clones and drops some. This table holds more than 75,000 clones, roughly three quarters found once. The source material was blood. The receptors were sampled from a woman aged 25 to 39 in good health.

This clone was seen a single time. V and J are TRBV19 and TRBJ1-5; 8 nucleotides agree with TRBD1. V gave up 2 bases and J gave up 0 bases; unmatched junction bases: 6. Germline V gene lookup returns CDR1 LNHDA and CDR2 SQIVND (reference sequence). This CDR3 is built from 17 residues. CDR3 region: CASSIKATGVSNQPQHF. As DNA, the CDR3 is TGTGCCAGTAGTATAAAGGCGACAGGGGTTAGCAATCAGCCCCAGCATTTT.

Regarding this clone: The junction departs from germline at one end; a sequencing error may be responsible. CDR3 bases: TGTGCTAGCAGCTTAAGTTCGGGGGGATATGGCTACACCTTC. This translates into CASSLSSGGYGYTF. The J gene is TRBJ1-2, the V gene TRBV7-7; D possibly corresponds to TRBD1 (5 bases). CDR1 is SSHAT and CDR2 is FNYEAQ in the germline V gene (reference sequence). CDR3 size: 14 residues.

This chain uses TRBV11-2 with TRBJ1-4; perhaps TRBD1 as D (5 bases). The V gene's germline CDR1 is SGHAT and CDR2 FQNNGV. V was shortened by 0 bases and J by 13 bases, with 18 bases between the two germline ends. This CDR3 contains 15 residues. CDR3 residues: CASSLDLQGLGGLFF. The CDR3, as DNA: TGTGCCAGCAGCTTAGATCTGCAGGGTTTGGGGGGACTGTTTTTT.

This chain uses TRBV10-1 with TRBJ2-1; 7 bases match TRBD2. The ends lost 0 bases at V and 3 bases at J; junction bases unmatched: 2. Germline values: CDR1 WNHNN, CDR2 SYGVQD (reference sequence). CDR3 length: 15 residues. The CDR3 coding sequence is TGCGCCAGCAGTGAGTCGCTAGCGGACTACAATGAGCAGTTCTTC. This codes for CASSESLADYNEQFF.

The rearrangement links TRBV5-6 to TRBJ2-7; 9 bases map to TRBD1. The CDR3 length is 15 residues. V shed 3 bases, J shed 7 bases, and the junction held 11 bases outside the gene matches. Looked up from germline, CDR1 is SGHDT and CDR2 is YYEEEE. CDR3 in amino acids: CASSWRDREAAEQYF. The CDR3 DNA reads TGTGCCAGCAGCTGGAGGGACAGGGAAGCTGCTGAGCAGTACTTC. The variable domain in full, with the rest retrieved from reference TRBV5-6 and TRBJ2-7, is DAGVTQSPTHLIKTRGQQVTLRCSPKSGHDTVSWYQQALGQGPQFIFQYYEEEERQRGNFPDRFSGHQFPNYSSELNVNALLLGDSALYLCASSWRDREAAEQYFGPGTRLTVT.

The chain links TRBV30 to TRBJ1-2; no reliable D call. The ends were cut back, 5 bases at V and 8 bases at J, with 21 bases in the middle. CDR1 is GTSNPN and CDR2 is SVGIG in the germline V gene (reference sequence). The CDR3 runs 14 residues. This CDR3 is CAWGRSLLVEGYTF. In nucleotides, the CDR3 is TGTGCCTGGGGTCGGAGTCTTCTTGTAGAGGGCTACACCTTC. Filled out from reference TRBV30 and TRBJ1-2, the complete variable domain reads SQTIHQWPATLVQPVGSPLSLECTVEGTSNPNLYWYRQAAGRGLQLLFYSVGIGQISSEVPQNLSASRPQDRQFILSSKKLLLSDSGFYLCAWGRSLLVEGYTFGSGTRLTVV.

This sequence joins TRBV27 and TRBJ2-7; D is possibly TRBD1 (8 bases). Germline-derived CDR1 and CDR2 are MNHEY and SMNVEV (reference sequence). V was cut by 6 bases and J by 2 bases, with 17 bases left in between. CDR3 length: 15 amino acids. This CDR3 reads CASRKNTGGAYEQYF. CDR3 nucleotides: TGTGCCAGCAGAAAAAATACAGGGGGGGCCTACGAGCAGTACTTC.

The rearrangement links TRBV21-1 to TRBJ1-2; TRBD1, the table's D call, was not compared with the DNA. TRBV21-1 constitutes a pseudogene. The CDR3 extends over 15 amino acids. In DNA, the CDR3 is TGTGCCAGCAGCAAAGGGGGGCCCAATCTGGATGGCTACACCTTC. It is translated as CASSKGGPNLDGYTF.

This clone came up once. The chain joins TRBV30 to TRBJ2-2; possible D gene TRBD1, 6 bases. CDR1 GTSNPN and CDR2 SVGIG come from the germline V gene (reference sequence). V was shortened by 3 bases and J by 0 bases, with 11 bases between the two germline ends. This CDR3 contains 15 residues. The CDR3 spells CAWRGAKTNTGELFF. The CDR3 DNA reads TGTGCCTGGAGGGGGGCGAAAACGAACACCGGGGAGCTGTTTTTT.

This chain connects TRBV7-2 to TRBJ1-2; 7 nucleotides align to TRBD1. The V gene end was trimmed by 2 bases and the J gene end by 6 bases; junction bases not matched to a gene: 3. In germline, CDR1 is SGHTA, CDR2 FQGNSA. CDR3 length equals 13 residues. For the CDR3, the DNA is TGTGCCAGCAGCTTAAGGGGGCAAAATGGCTACACCTTC. This encodes CASSLRGQNGYTF.

The chain carries TRBV21-1 and TRBJ2-7; TRBD1 is the table's D call, not checked against the DNA. TRBV21-1 has pseudogene status. The CDR3 runs to 18 residues. The CDR3 loop reads CASSIDRGAGIFSYEQYF. CDR3 DNA sequence: TGTGCCAGCAGCATTGACAGGGGCGCCGGTATTTTCTCCTACGAGCAGTACTTC.

This clone was picked up one time. The chain employs TRBV30 and TRBJ1-2; TRBD1 agrees at 10 bases. Trimming took 3 bases from V and 6 from J; bases not matched to a gene: 4. This CDR3 comprises 13 residues. CDR1 is GTSNPN and CDR2 is SVGIG in the germline V gene (reference sequence). The CDR3 bases are TGTGCCTGGAGGCGGGACAGGGGCCATGGCTACACCTTC. It yields the protein CAWRRDRGHGYTF.

The chain couples TRBV19 to TRBJ2-7, with no clear D. Trimming stripped 4 bases from V and 3 bases from J, with 16 bases between. The CDR3 contains 15 residues. Germline V gene sequence: CDR1 LNHDA, CDR2 SQIVND (reference sequence). The CDR3 DNA reads TGTGCCAGTAGTAGAAGACACGGTGACGGCTACGAGCAGTACTTC. Translated, it gives CASSRRHGDGYEQYF.

The chain's CDR3 is CASSPPRTGVANTEAFF. In DNA form, the CDR3 reads TGTGCCAGCTCACCACCGAGGACAGGGGTCGCTAACACTGAAGCTTTCTTT. This chain uses TRBV18 with TRBJ1-1; 9 bases agree with TRBD1. CDR3 length: 17 residues. With V trimmed by 0 bases and J by 2 bases, 7 bases remained unmatched. The germline V gene encodes CDR1 KGHSH and CDR2 LQKENI.

A few counts support this clone. This chain joins TRBV2 and TRBJ1-6, with 9 bases aligning to TRBD1. Germline-derived CDR1 and CDR2 are SNHLY and FYNNEI. J gave up 8 bases and V 6 bases, and 5 bases lay outside the gene matches. The CDR3 loop spans 14 amino acids. CDR3 coding DNA: TGTGCCAGCAGGGGGGGACAGGGATATTCACCCCTCCACTTT. This sequence encodes CASRGGQGYSPLHF.

The rearrangement uses TRBV10-1 and TRBJ2-7; D might be TRBD2 (6 bases). The V and J ends lost 5 bases and 0 bases respectively, with 11 bases between them. This CDR3 contains 14 residues. Germline CDR1 is WNHNN and CDR2 is SYGVQD (reference sequence). The CDR3 bases are TGCGCCAGCAGTCCGCCCGGGAGCTCCTACGAGCAGTACTTC. It specifies CASSPPGSSYEQYF.

This clone occurred once. The chain recombines TRBV7-9 with TRBJ2-6; D is uncertain. V lost 0 bases to trimming and J lost 3 bases, with 0 bases between them. The CDR3 spans 13 residues. The germline gives CDR1 SEHNR, CDR2 FQNEAQ (reference sequence). The CDR3 is CASSLAGANVLTF. The CDR3 nucleotides read TGTGCCAGCAGCTTAGCTGGGGCCAACGTCCTGACTTTC.

This sequence joins TRBV4-3 and TRBJ1-2; 9 bases match TRBD1. From germline, CDR1 is LGHNA and CDR2 YSLEER. The V segment lost 4 bases and the J segment 7 bases; nucleotides outside the gene matches: 13. The CDR3 has 16 amino acids. CDR3 in DNA: TGCGCCAGCAGCCCCGCGGGGGACAGGGTCTATGCTGGCTACACCTTC. It codes for CASSPAGDRVYAGYTF.

The gene calls are TRBV30 and TRBJ1-1; no clear D. The CDR3 is 14 amino acids. Germline lookup yields CDR1 GTSNPN and CDR2 SVGIG (reference sequence). V dropped 0 bases and J dropped 1 base, with 9 bases sitting between them. The CDR3 DNA is TGTGCCTGGAGTGTAAAGGGCGGGAACACTGAAGCTTTCTTT. Translation: CAWSVKGGNTEAFF.

The chain has TRBV24-1 and TRBJ2-3; D gene uncertain. The CDR3 runs to 12 residues. CDR1 and CDR2 (germline): KGHDR, SFDVKD. Trimming shortened V by 2 bases and J by 5 bases, and 4 bases separated the two germline ends. This chain's CDR3 is CATSDWLDTQYF. The CDR3 DNA is TGTGCCACCAGTGATTGGTTAGATACGCAGTATTTT.

The chain combines TRBV23-1 with TRBJ2-3; the match to TRBD2 covers 14 bases. TRBV23-1 is classed as an ORF, of uncertain function. The CDR3 has 16 residues. V lost 8 bases, J lost 5 bases, and 9 bases stayed unmatched. The CDR3 nucleotides read TGCGCCAGCGCTTGGACTAGCGGGGGGCGAGGAGATACGCAGTATTTT. Translating it yields CASAWTSGGRGDTQYF.

The chain employs TRBV18 and TRBJ2-1, with TRBD2 matching over 8 bases. The CDR3 is 16 residues long. V trimming: 1 base; J trimming: 10 bases; junction bases outside the gene matches: 12. Germline CDR1 and CDR2: KGHSH and LQKENI. The DNA of the CDR3 is TGTGCCAGCTCACCACTTTCCCGGGGGGGTAGCGACGAGCAGTTCTTC. This gives the protein CASSPLSRGGSDEQFF.

This sequence joins TRBV21-1 and TRBJ1-2. TRBV21-1 is marked as a pseudogene. The CDR3 has 11 residues. The CDR3 DNA reads TGTGCCAGCAGCAAAAGGTACGGCTACACCTTC. This encodes CASSKRYGYTF.